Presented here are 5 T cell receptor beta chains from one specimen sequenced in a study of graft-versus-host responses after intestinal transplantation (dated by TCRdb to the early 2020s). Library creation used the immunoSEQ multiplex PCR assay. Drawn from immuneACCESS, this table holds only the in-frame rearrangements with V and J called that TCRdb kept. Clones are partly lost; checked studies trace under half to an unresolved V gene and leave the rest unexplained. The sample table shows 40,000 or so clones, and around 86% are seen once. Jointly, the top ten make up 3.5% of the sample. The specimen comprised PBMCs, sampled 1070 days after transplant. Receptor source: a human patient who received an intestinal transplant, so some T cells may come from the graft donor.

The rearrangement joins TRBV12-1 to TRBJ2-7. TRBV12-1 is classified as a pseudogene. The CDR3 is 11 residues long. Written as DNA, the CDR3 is TGTGCCAGCAGCTTATTTACGAAGCAGTACTTC. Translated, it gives CASSLFTKQYF.

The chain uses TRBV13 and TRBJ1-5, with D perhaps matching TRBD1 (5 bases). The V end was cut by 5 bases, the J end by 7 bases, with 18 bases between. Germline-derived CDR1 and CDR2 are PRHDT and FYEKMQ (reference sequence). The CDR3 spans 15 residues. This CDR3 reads CASSHLGRGLQPQHF. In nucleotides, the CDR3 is TGTGCCAGCAGCCACCTCGGGAGGGGCCTGCAGCCCCAGCATTTT. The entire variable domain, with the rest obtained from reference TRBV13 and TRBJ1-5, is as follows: AAGVIQSPRHLIKEKRETATLKCYPIPRHDTVYWYQQGPGQDPQFLISFYEKMQSDKGSIPDRFSAQQFSDYHSELNMSSLELGDSALYFCASSHLGRGLQPQHFGDGTRLSIL.

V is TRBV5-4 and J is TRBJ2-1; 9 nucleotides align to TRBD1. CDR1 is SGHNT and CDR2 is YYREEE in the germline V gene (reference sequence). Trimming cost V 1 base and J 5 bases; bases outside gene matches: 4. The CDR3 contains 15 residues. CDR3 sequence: CASSLPGQGNNEQFF. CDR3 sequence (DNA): TGTGCCAGCAGCTTGCCGGGACAGGGCAACAATGAGCAGTTCTTC.

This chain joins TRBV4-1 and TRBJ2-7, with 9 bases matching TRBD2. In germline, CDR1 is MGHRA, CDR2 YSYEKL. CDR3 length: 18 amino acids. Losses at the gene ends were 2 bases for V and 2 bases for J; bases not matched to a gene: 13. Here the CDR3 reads CASSQLAPLAGETYEQYF. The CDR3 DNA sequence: TGCGCCAGCAGCCAACTTGCGCCACTAGCGGGTGAAACCTACGAGCAGTACTTC.

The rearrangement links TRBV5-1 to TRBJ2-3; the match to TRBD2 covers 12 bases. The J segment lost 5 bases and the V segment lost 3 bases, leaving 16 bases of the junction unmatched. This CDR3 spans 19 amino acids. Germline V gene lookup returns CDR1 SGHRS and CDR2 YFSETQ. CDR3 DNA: TGCGCCAGCAGCTCCCCCCCAGGGTCTAGCGGGAGGGCTGGAGATACGCAGTATTTT. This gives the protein CASSSPPGSSGRAGDTQYF.